These 10 T cell receptor beta chains were sequenced from one sample in a study of T cells in Graves' hyperthyroidism and ophthalmopathy. TCR beta CDR3 region amplification was performed from RNA transcripts. First-round RT-PCR of the TCR CDR3 relied on the HTBI primer set. Each CDR3 protein gets one entry after TCRdb re-called the multiplex PCR reads with MiXCR. The table includes more than 300,000 distinct CDR3 sequences, 11% to 15% detected once. The material sequenced was blood. The receptors were gathered from a woman aged 30 to 39 with Graves' hyperthyroidism.

This clonotype was recorded at least ten times. The J gene is TRBJ2-7, the V gene TRBV20-1, with 7 bases aligning to TRBD2. The V segment lost 4 bases and the J segment 3 bases; nucleotides outside the gene matches: 18. Germline CDR1 is DFQATT and CDR2 is SNEGSKA (reference sequence). This CDR3 region has 17 residues. Here the CDR3 DNA reads TGCAGTGCTACCCCCGCGGGGTCCGCCTGGGAGGGCTACGAGCAGTACTTC. Amino acids: CSATPAGSAWEGYEQYF.

The chain carries TRBV29-1 and TRBJ2-2, with 8 bases fitting TRBD2. The ends lost 7 bases at V and 4 bases at J; junction bases unmatched: 17. Germline CDR1 and CDR2: SQVTM and ANQGSEA. The CDR3 spans 17 residues. The CDR3 DNA follows: TGCAGCGCATCACCATGGGATAGCGGGGTCGGCACCGGGGAGCTGTTTTTT. Its translation is CSASPWDSGVGTGELFF.

This clonotype was seen at least ten times. This sequence joins TRBV7-2 and TRBJ1-5; no reliable D call. Trimming took off 5 bases at V and 5 bases at J, with 13 bases between the two ends. Germline V CDR1 and CDR2: SGHTA, FQGNSA. There are 14 residues in the CDR3. CDR3 sequence: CASSPRSGDQPQHF. CDR3 nucleotide sequence: TGTGCCAGCAGCCCCAGGTCAGGAGATCAGCCCCAGCATTTT.

This clonotype was observed many times. This chain links TRBV28 with TRBJ1-4, with D maybe TRBD1 (6 bases). V was clipped by 6 bases and J by 5 bases, with 19 bases between them. The CDR3 totals 16 residues. Germline assignment: CDR1 MDHEN and CDR2 SYDVKM. In nucleotides, the CDR3 is TGTGCCAGCAGCCCGGACAGTCTTTTTCCCAATGAAAAACTGTTTTTT. Amino acids: CASSPDSLFPNEKLFF.

This clonotype was detected ten times or more. V usage is TRBV28 and J usage is TRBJ2-1, with 9 bases aligning to TRBD2. Germline CDR1 and CDR2: MDHEN and SYDVKM. The CDR3 sequence is 15 residues long. Unmatched junction bases numbered 9, after V lost 6 bases and J lost 6 bases. CDR3 bases: TGTGCCAGCAGCCCAGGCGGGAGGGTCCTCAATGAGCAGTTCTTC. This encodes CASSPGGRVLNEQFF.

The chain carries TRBV24-1 and TRBJ2-1; no definite D call. The V and J ends lost 0 bases and 4 bases respectively, with 3 bases between them. The germline V gene has CDR1 KGHDR and CDR2 SFDVKD. The length of the CDR3 is 13 residues. The CDR3 DNA is TGTGCCACCAGTGATTTGCCGTACAATGAGCAGTTCTTC. Translated: CATSDLPYNEQFF.

This clonotype showed up many times. The chain recombines TRBV7-2 with TRBJ2-7, with D possibly matching TRBD2 (6 bases). Trimming stripped 3 bases from V and 3 bases from J, with 15 bases between. There are 15 residues in the CDR3. Germline V gene data show CDR1 as SGHTA and CDR2 as FQGNSA. CDR3 sequence (DNA): TGTGCCAGCAGCTTGGGGGGAGATCTTCGCTACGAGCAGTACTTC. The encoded protein is CASSLGGDLRYEQYF.

This clonotype occurred a few times. CDR3 sequence reads: CSARKGGGRETQYF. DNA of the CDR3: TGCAGTGCTAGAAAGGGGGGCGGTCGGGAGACCCAGTACTTC. This chain links TRBV20-1 with TRBJ2-5; D could derive from TRBD1 or TRBD2 (6 bases each). The CDR3 is 14 amino acids. In germline, CDR1 is DFQATT, CDR2 SNEGSKA (reference sequence). The germline V and J ends were trimmed by 2 bases and 5 bases, with 15 bases remaining between them.

The gene calls are TRBV6-5 and TRBJ1-1, with a tentative D call TRBD1 (5 bases). V was pared by 2 bases and J by 3 bases, with 16 bases between. Germline lookup yields CDR1 MNHEY and CDR2 SVGAGI. The CDR3 has 16 amino acids. The CDR3, as DNA: TGTGCCAGCAGTTACACGTTTTCCACAGGCTACACTGAAGCTTTCTTT. Its protein is CASSYTFSTGYTEAFF.

This clonotype has at least ten counts. The V call is TRBV24-1, the J call TRBJ2-1, with D perhaps assigned TRBD1 or TRBD2 (5 bases each). Germline V gene sequence: CDR1 KGHDR, CDR2 SFDVKD. The CDR3 has 15 residues. V lost 8 bases and J lost 0, with 13 bases in between. CDR3 loop: CATNGAGSSYNEQFF. In nucleotides, the CDR3 is TGTGCCACCAATGGGGCGGGTAGCTCCTACAATGAGCAGTTCTTC.